This T cell receptor (beta chain) is from a study of blood T cell repertoires in COVID-19 (dated by TCRdb to 2018 to 2021). For the wider study: Samples covering the acute and convalescent phases of COVID-19 were provided by collaborators in the United States, Italy and Spain. The prospective study material was composed of cDNA or gDNA derived from T cells, B-cell-depleted T cells, or PBMCs. The samples were drawn from the first 160 participants of the ongoing ImmuneRACE study and from 1,254 subjects provided by 6 global collaborators. The repertoires were released in a freely available public database intended as a resource for research on the immune response to SARS-CoV-2. Where available, HLA class I and class II types were taken from metadata supplied by the sample provider and were not determined by assay-based typing. Nearly every sample came with metadata listing a de-identified subject ID, COVID-19 status, age in years and sex. Deeply sampled blood TCRbeta repertoires from subjects exposed to, actively infected with, or recovered from COVID-19 were included in the dataset.

In the prospective study, participants were about 18 to 89 years old, resided in around 25 geographic areas of the United States, and were enrolled through a virtual design. Cohort assignment in the prospective study relied on participant-reported clinical history from a screening survey and a study questionnaire. Each participant in the prospective study had whole blood, serum and a nasopharyngeal or oropharyngeal swab collected by mobile phlebotomists. Additional blood draws and questionnaires over an approximately 2-month period could optionally be provided by prospective study participants. Before DNA extraction, blood samples from the prospective study were shipped at room temperature or frozen. Spanning cysteine to phenylalanine, the CDR3 consists of 12 amino acids. CDR3 DNA is the only sequence kept; it has 36 bases, read in frame from the first base. Trimming takes 0 bases from V and 6 bases from J, and the germline ends sit 3 bases apart. CDR1 and CDR2 are drawn from the germline V gene: SGHDN, FVKESK.

Study-level results and caveats: The amount of clinical and demographic metadata varied by source and participant and was provided uncurated.

For this clone: Its antigen specificity is not known. No per-base quality is available; no much larger clone lies one base away.

TCRbeta CDR3 regions were amplified from genomic DNA using the immunoSEQ Assay, a bias-controlled multiplex PCR. On the authors' methods: Nucleated cell counts per sample were estimated from amplification of reference gene primers within the assay. To quantify the absolute abundance of each unique TCRbeta CDR3 rearrangement, sequence reads were collapsed and filtered. For each sample, productive Simpson clonality was calculated by taking the square root of Simpson's diversity index across productive rearrangements. As stored in TCRdb, this immuneACCESS dataset retains in-frame rearrangements with V and J assigned. A fraction of the clones does not appear; measured against another copy, unresolved V genes explain less than half of the discrepancy, and the remainder lacks a known reason. V and J calls and clone size are given by that table; D and trimming were obtained from the DNA. A total of roughly 180,000 clones appear in this sample, 81% of them only once. Approximately 5.6% of the sample comes from the top ten.

Recombination linked TRBV14 to TRBJ2-1; the D segment cannot be called with confidence. Sequenced: PBMCs or T cells enriched from blood (not recorded which). The sequence was obtained from a middle-aged woman with acute COVID-19. The CDR3: CASSQEANEQFF. The nucleotides are TGTGCCAGCAGCCAAGAGGCCAATGAGCAGTTCTTC.